A single sample gave rise to the 26 T cell receptor beta chains below, sequenced in a study of T cell responses to AZD1222 COVID-19 vaccine. Profiled with immunoSEQ multiplex PCR; TCRdb holds only in-frame clones, not every one. Here the sample spans 56,000 or so clones, 80% being singletons. The specimen comprised peripheral blood, sampled 28 days after the second AZD1222 dose. Receptors were obtained from an adult who received the AZD1222 COVID-19 vaccine.

The J gene is TRBJ1-2, the V gene TRBV6-2 or TRBV6-3; D not certain. Trimming left V 0 bases short and J 4 bases short, with 9 bases between. There are 14 residues in the CDR3. CDR1 and CDR2 (germline): MNHEY, SVGEGT. CDR3 loop: CASSYSIEAYGYTF. DNA of the CDR3: TGTGCCAGCAGTTACTCGATTGAAGCCTATGGCTACACCTTC.

The chain carries TRBV7-2 and TRBJ1-4; 7 bases line up with TRBD1. CDR1 is SGHTA and CDR2 is FQGNSA in the germline V gene. J lost 1 base, V lost 5 bases, and 4 bases had no gene match. The CDR3 is 15 residues long. The CDR3 DNA sequence: TGTGCCAGCAGCCCGGACAGGCAAACTAATGAAAAACTGTTTTTT. This translates into CASSPDRQTNEKLFF.

This clone was seen only a few times. V usage is TRBV15 and J usage is TRBJ2-7, with 12 bases identical to TRBD2. V trimming: 3 bases; J trimming: 3 bases; junction bases outside the gene matches: 6. Germline CDR1 and CDR2: LNHNV and YYDKDF (reference sequence). The CDR3 loop spans 16 amino acids. The CDR3, as DNA: TGTGCCACCAGCAGCCCCACTAGCGGGAGGAGCTACGAGCAGTACTTC. Translated: CATSSPTSGRSYEQYF.

The rearrangement joins TRBV7-9 to TRBJ1-1, with unresolved D. The germline CDR1 and CDR2 sequences are SEHNR and FQNEAQ (reference sequence). This CDR3 is 13 amino acids long. Between the trimmed V and J ends, which lost 3 bases and 0 bases, there was a span of 5 bases. The CDR3 loop reads CASSFDMNTEAFF. CDR3 sequence (DNA): TGTGCCAGCAGCTTCGACATGAACACTGAAGCTTTCTTT.

In this sample, this clone turned up a few times. The V call is TRBV30, the J call TRBJ2-3, with 9 nucleotides matching TRBD2. Per the germline V gene, CDR1 is GTSNPN and CDR2 is SVGIG (reference sequence). Trimming took 3 bases from V and 7 from J; bases not matched to a gene: 5. The CDR3 extends over 13 amino acids. The DNA of the CDR3 is TGTGCCTGGAGGGTCGCGGGAGGGAATACGCAGTATTTT. Protein product: CAWRVAGGNTQYF.

V gene TRBV7-8 combines with J gene TRBJ1-2; a weak D match, TRBD1 (5 bases). V was shortened by 1 base and J by 8 bases, with 14 bases between the two germline ends. This CDR3 contains 14 residues. From germline, CDR1 is SGHVS and CDR2 FQNEAQ. The CDR3 loop is CASSLEHGASGYTF. DNA of the CDR3: TGTGCCAGCAGCTTAGAGCACGGGGCAAGCGGCTACACCTTC. Full variable domain (missing parts from reference TRBV7-8 and TRBJ1-2): GAGVSQSPRYKVAKRGQDVALRCDPISGHVSLFWYQQALGQGPEFLTYFQNEAQLDKSGLPSDRFFAERPEGSVSTLKIQRTQQEDSAVYLCASSLEHGASGYTFGSGTRLTVV.

The chain employs TRBV12-3 or TRBV12-4 and TRBJ2-2; no definite D call. The germline V and J ends were trimmed by 6 bases and 1 base, with 0 bases remaining between them. The CDR3 totals 11 residues. CDR3 DNA sequence: TGTGCCAGCAGGAACACCGGGGAGCTGTTTTTT. It is translated as CASRNTGELFF.

The V and J genes are TRBV11-2 and TRBJ2-4; D gene uncertain. In germline, CDR1 is SGHAT, CDR2 FQNNGV. The germline V and J ends were trimmed by 5 bases and 5 bases, with 10 bases remaining between them. CDR3 length: 13 amino acids. The CDR3 region is CASSPRRENIQYF. CDR3 nucleotides: TGTGCCAGCAGCCCCCGCCGGGAAAACATTCAGTACTTC.

The chain joins TRBV5-5 to TRBJ1-1, with 7 bases fitting TRBD1. Germline CDR1 reads SGHKS; CDR2 reads YYEKEE (reference sequence). The CDR3 is made up of 12 amino acids. V lost 0 bases and J lost 12; bases outside the gene matches: 5. The CDR3 is CASSLGQGTSFF. The CDR3 bases are TGTGCCAGCAGCTTGGGACAGGGAACATCTTTCTTT.

The rearrangement uses TRBV19 and TRBJ1-4, with D hard to call. V gave up 5 bases and J gave up 2 bases, with 9 bases separating them. Germline CDR1 reads LNHDA; CDR2 reads SQIVND (reference sequence). This CDR3 is built from 14 residues. The CDR3: CASSLVSTNEKLFF. The CDR3 DNA reads as TGTGCCAGTAGTTTGGTGAGCACTAATGAAAAACTGTTTTTT.

The V call is TRBV5-1, the J call TRBJ2-2; D is ambiguous. The CDR3 sequence is 15 residues long. Trimming shortened V by 4 bases and J by 1 base, and 11 bases separated the two germline ends. The germline gives CDR1 SGHRS, CDR2 YFSETQ. The CDR3 sequence is CASSLEQRNTGELFF. The CDR3 nucleotides are TGCGCCAGCAGCCTAGAACAGAGGAACACCGGGGAGCTGTTTTTT.

V and J are TRBV28 and TRBJ1-6, with TRBD1 matching 7 bases. Germline CDR1 and CDR2: MDHEN and SYDVKM. V trimming: 4 bases; J trimming: 7 bases; junction bases outside the gene matches: 7. This CDR3 is 15 amino acids long. The CDR3 here is CASSSRQGLNSPLHF. CDR3 nucleotide sequence: TGTGCCAGCAGTTCCCGACAGGGATTAAATTCACCCCTCCACTTT.

This chain links TRBV29-1 with TRBJ2-1; maybe TRBD1 (5 bases). The germline V gene encodes CDR1 SQVTM and CDR2 ANQGSEA. Trimming took 0 bases from V and 7 from J, leaving 16 bases between them. The CDR3 contains 15 residues. CDR3 in DNA: TGCAGCGTTGAAGATCTTCCAGGGATGAGGAATGAGCAGTTCTTC. This codes for CSVEDLPGMRNEQFF.

The rearrangement uses TRBV30 and TRBJ2-1, with 10 bases lining up with TRBD2. With V trimmed by 1 base and J by 3 bases, 6 bases remained unmatched. CDR1 GTSNPN and CDR2 SVGIG come from the germline V gene (reference sequence). The CDR3 spans 16 residues. CDR3 DNA sequence: TGTGCCTGGAGTGCATGGACTAGCGGAGACTACAATGAGCAGTTCTTC. This sequence encodes CAWSAWTSGDYNEQFF.

This chain connects TRBV27 to TRBJ1-1; D is perhaps TRBD1 (5 bases). Per germline, CDR1 MNHEY and CDR2 SMNVEV (reference sequence). CDR3 length equals 13 residues. The ends were cut back, 2 bases at V and 5 bases at J, with 9 bases in the middle. CDR3 nucleotides: TGTGCCAGCAGTTTACAGGGATTTACTGAAGCTTTCTTT. Protein sequence: CASSLQGFTEAFF.

The J gene is TRBJ1-4, the V gene TRBV3-1 (or the pseudogene TRBV3-2), with TRBD1 matching over 8 bases. V was clipped by 4 bases and J by 6 bases; unmatched bases: 7. The CDR3 runs 15 residues. Germline assignment: CDR1 LGHDT and CDR2 YNNKEL (reference sequence). CDR3 bases: TGTGCCAGCAGCCCCAGGGGGCTTGGGTATGAAAAACTGTTTTTT. Protein sequence: CASSPRGLGYEKLFF.

The V and J genes are TRBV5-4 and TRBJ2-3; no firm D call. CDR1 and CDR2 from the germline V gene are SGHNT and YYREEE (reference sequence). V was shortened by 0 bases and J by 1 base, with 9 bases between the two germline ends. This CDR3 comprises 15 residues. CDR3 residues: CASSLDGSRTDTQYF. In nucleotides, the CDR3 is TGTGCCAGCAGCTTGGACGGATCCCGCACAGATACGCAGTATTTT.

The chain has TRBV3-1 (or the pseudogene TRBV3-2) and TRBJ2-5, with 13 bases identical to TRBD2. Trimming cost V 4 bases and J 5 bases; bases outside gene matches: 4. CDR3 length equals 15 residues. Germline lookup yields CDR1 LGHDT and CDR2 YNNKEL (reference sequence). This chain's CDR3 is CASSPTSGGPETQYF. The CDR3 DNA sequence: TGTGCCAGCAGCCCGACTAGCGGGGGGCCGGAGACCCAGTACTTC.

The rearrangement joins TRBV5-4 to TRBJ1-3; D is possibly TRBD1 (5 bases). From germline, CDR1 is SGHNT and CDR2 YYREEE (reference sequence). The CDR3 is 15 residues long. V was trimmed by 0 bases and J by 4 bases, leaving 11 bases between them. The CDR3 DNA reads as TGTGCCAGCAGCTTGGCGGGGGTGAGGGGAAACACCATATATTTT. Translated, it gives CASSLAGVRGNTIYF.

V usage is TRBV24-1 and J usage is TRBJ2-6; a weak D match, TRBD1 (6 bases). The CDR3 consists of 14 residues. CDR1 KGHDR and CDR2 SFDVKD come from the germline V gene. The V end was cut by 11 bases, the J end by 1 base, with 11 bases between. The CDR3: CASSTGSGANVLTF. DNA for the CDR3: TGTGCCAGCTCAACAGGGTCTGGGGCCAACGTCCTGACTTTC.

This rearrangement joins TRBV5-4 to TRBJ1-6; 7 bases line up with TRBD1. Germline-derived CDR1 and CDR2 are SGHNT and YYREEE (reference sequence). The CDR3 spans 13 residues. V lost 0 bases and J lost 10; bases outside the gene matches: 1. This chain's CDR3 is CASSLEQGSPLHF. In DNA, the CDR3 is TGTGCCAGCAGCTTGGAACAGGGGTCACCCCTCCACTTT.

The chain carries TRBV30 and TRBJ1-5; D gene ambiguous. The CDR3 contains 13 residues. The ends were cut back, 4 bases at V and 2 bases at J, with 9 bases in the middle. Germline-derived CDR1 and CDR2 are GTSNPN and SVGIG (reference sequence). In DNA, the CDR3 is TGTGCCTGGACAGGAGGAGGCAATCAGCCCCAGCATTTT. Translation: CAWTGGGNQPQHF.

The V gene is TRBV3-1 (or the pseudogene TRBV3-2), the J gene TRBJ1-1, with D possibly being TRBD1 (6 bases). From germline, CDR1 is LGHDT and CDR2 YNNKEL (reference sequence). Trimming cost V 4 bases and J 4 bases, with 13 bases left between them. This CDR3 contains 14 residues. The CDR3 bases are TGTGCCAGCAGCCCGTACAGGGATGGCACTGAAGCTTTCTTT. Translated, it gives CASSPYRDGTEAFF.

This clone was recorded a few times. CDR3 DNA: TGTGCCAGCGGTACTTACAGGGACACTGAAGCTTTCTTT. Translation: CASGTYRDTEAFF. V usage is TRBV28 and J usage is TRBJ1-1, with D perhaps TRBD1 (6 bases). This CDR3 is built from 13 residues. With 8 bases removed from V and 3 bases from J, the gap between germline ends came to 13 bases. Germline-derived CDR1 and CDR2 are MDHEN and SYDVKM. Full variable domain (remainder filled in from reference TRBV28 and TRBJ1-1): DVKVTQSSRYLVKRTGEKVFLECVQDMDHENMFWYRQDPGLGLRLIYFSYDVKMKEKGDIPEGYSVSREKKERFSLILESASTNQTSMYLCASGTYRDTEAFFGQGTRLTVV.

V is TRBV4-2 and J is TRBJ1-5; D is possibly TRBD1 (5 bases). This CDR3 is built from 14 residues. Trimming removed 4 bases from V and 7 bases from J, with 14 bases in between. Germline V lookup: CDR1 LGHNA, CDR2 YNFKEQ. For the CDR3, the DNA is TGTGCCAGCAGCCTAGAGGCAGGGCTCCAGCCCCAGCATTTT. Protein product: CASSLEAGLQPQHF.

This rearrangement joins TRBV10-3 to TRBJ1-2; 8 nucleotides match TRBD1. Germline V lookup: CDR1 ENHRY, CDR2 SYGVKD. The CDR3 totals 17 residues. Unmatched junction bases numbered 16, after V lost 0 bases and J lost 10 bases. The CDR3 is CAISESNWVGTGINYTF. The CDR3 DNA sequence: TGTGCCATCAGTGAGTCAAATTGGGTAGGGACAGGCATAAACTACACCTTC.